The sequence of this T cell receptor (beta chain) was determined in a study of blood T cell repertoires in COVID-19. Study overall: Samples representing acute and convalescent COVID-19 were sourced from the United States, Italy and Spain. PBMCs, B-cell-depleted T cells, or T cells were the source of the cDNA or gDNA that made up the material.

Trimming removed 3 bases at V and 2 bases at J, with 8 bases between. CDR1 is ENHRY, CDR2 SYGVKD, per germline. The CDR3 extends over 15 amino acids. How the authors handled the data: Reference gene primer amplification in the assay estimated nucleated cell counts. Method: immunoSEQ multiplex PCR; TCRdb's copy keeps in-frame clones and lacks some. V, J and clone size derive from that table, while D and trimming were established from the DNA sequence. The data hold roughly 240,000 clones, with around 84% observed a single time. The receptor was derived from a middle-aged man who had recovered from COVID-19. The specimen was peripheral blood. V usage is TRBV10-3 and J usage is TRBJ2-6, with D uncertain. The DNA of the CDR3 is TGTGCCATCAGTGAAGACAAAACTGGGGCCAACGTCCTGACTTTC. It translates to CAISEDKTGANVLTF.